This T cell receptor (beta chain) was observed in a study of shared clonotypes between healthy human individuals (dated by TCRdb to 2018 to 2020). Study-wide context: Three men and a couple of women, aged 18 to 49 years, made up the cohort. For each donor, CD4 naive and CD4 memory were each run on three plates, CD8 naive on two plates, and CD8 memory on one plate. Each donor's leukapheresis produced roughly between about 0.8 and 8.9 billion PBMCs. The study deeply sequenced blood TCR repertoires of roughly five healthy adults to estimate repertoire size and the extent of clonotype sharing between individuals. Different laboratories and diverse techniques were used to prepare libraries and sequence TCR repertoires, to increase sequencing depth and limit assay-specific biases.

Overall study results and their limits: Even with the large sequencing depth, rarefaction of the sorted-subset datasets indicated that sequencing was incomplete. Only blood was sampled, and tissue TCR repertoires likely differ from those in blood. About 5% of naive CD4, more than 3% of naive CD8, 2.3% of memory CD4, and 0.35% to 0.4% of memory CD8 clonotypes were shared across several donors. Compared with non-shared clonotypes, clonotypes shared by all four sorted-subset donors had higher generation probabilities. Naive subsets generally had larger estimated clonotype richness than memory subsets did. Because the study included only a small number of donors, the genetic and exposure-history diversity represented was limited. Pairwise subsampling indicated that sequencing depth was expected to affect the degree of clonotype sharing among donors.

As encoded in the germline V gene, CDR1 is SGDLS while CDR2 is YYNGEE. V sheds 3 bases and J sheds 8 bases, leaving 20 bases between their ends. The CDR3, from cysteine to phenylalanine, totals 16 residues. Only the CDR3 portion is preserved as DNA: 48 bases, with reading frame beginning at the first base. Using the deep immunoSEQ assay, multiplex PCR amplified TCR CDR3 regions from genomic DNA. Extracted genomic DNA from each cell subset was distributed evenly across all wells of several immunoSEQ 96-well plates, and each plate was treated as a replicate. For sorted subsets, each replicate PCR was loaded with 200 ng genomic DNA, equivalent to about 30,000 T cell genomes. Purified libraries were quantified with a Qubit 3.0 fluorometer, sized on a Bioanalyzer 2100, and re-quantified with the KAPA Library Quantification kit. Every immunoSEQ 96-well plate was sequenced on a separate single-read 150-cycle Illumina NextSeq 550 flow cell. The authors processed their data as follows. The immunoSEQ output contained only junctional sequences without quality scores, so filtering could not match that applied to full-length reads. Sequences were annotated with PyIR, a Python wrapper for IgBLAST v1.9, and V/J genes and CDR3 were assigned using IMGT germline references. Reads with weak V/J assignments (E-value above 1e-6), missing CDR3, stop codons, out-of-frame junctions, or ambiguous translated residues were removed. V3J clonotypes were defined as sequences sharing the same inferred V gene, J gene, and CDR3 amino acid sequence. The percentage overlap between two repertoires was calculated by dividing the number of shared unique clonotypes by the size of the smaller repertoire. RTK rarefaction, the Chao1 estimator, and Recon v2.1 estimates of unobserved clonotypes were used to assess repertoire richness. For all TCRbeta clonotypes obtained by the gDNA method from a handful of donors, generation probabilities were computed with OLGA. TCRdb stores this immuneACCESS table with in-frame sequences only. Part of the clones is absent; in the studies checked, under half of the shortfall reflects unresolved V genes, and no reason is known for the rest. V and J calls and clone size are those listed in that table; D and trimming were worked out from the DNA. A total of under 1,900,000 clones appear in this sample, approximately 98.5% of them only once. Approximately 0.4% of the sample belongs to the ten largest clones.

Remarks on this clone: There is no known antigen for this receptor. One base away there is no much larger clone; base qualities are not given.

The donors were healthy, HIV-negative adults who had no recently reported acute infections or vaccinations. Every donor was a Caucasian adult living in Nashville, Tennessee, USA. CD4+ T cells were enriched through magnetic negative selection, after which naive cells were positively selected on CD45RA and the remaining negative fraction served as the memory subset. Blood was obtained by leukapheresis, after which PBMCs were separated by Ficoll-Histopaque density gradient centrifugation and cryopreserved in liquid nitrogen vapor phase. Analytical flow cytometry was used to check the purity and quantity of each magnetically sorted T cell population. Genomic DNA was isolated from each sorted fraction and quantified by UV absorbance on a Nanodrop 2000c.

The clonotype comes from a man younger than 40 in good health. The sequencing input was naive CD4+ T cells sorted from blood. The cell subset or site label for this specimen denotes: CD45RA+ positively selected. The chain was built from TRBV9 and TRBJ1-4; the best D guess is TRBD1, with 5 bases matching. The CDR3 region: CASSAVVGGVGEKLFF. Read as DNA, the sequence is TGTGCCAGCAGCGCTGTAGTGGGAGGGGTCGGCGAAAAACTGTTTTTT.